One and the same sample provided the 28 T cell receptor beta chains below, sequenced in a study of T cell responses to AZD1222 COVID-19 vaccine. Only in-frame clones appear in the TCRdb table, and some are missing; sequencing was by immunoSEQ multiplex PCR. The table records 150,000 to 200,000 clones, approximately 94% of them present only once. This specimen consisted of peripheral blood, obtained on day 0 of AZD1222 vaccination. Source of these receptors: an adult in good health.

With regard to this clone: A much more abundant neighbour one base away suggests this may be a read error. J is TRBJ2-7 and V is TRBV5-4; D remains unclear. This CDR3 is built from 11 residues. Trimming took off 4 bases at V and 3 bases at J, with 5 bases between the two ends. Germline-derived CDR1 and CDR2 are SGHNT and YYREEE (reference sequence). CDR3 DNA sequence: TGTGCCAGCAGCGGGGACTACGAGCAGTACTTC. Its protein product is CASSGDYEQYF.

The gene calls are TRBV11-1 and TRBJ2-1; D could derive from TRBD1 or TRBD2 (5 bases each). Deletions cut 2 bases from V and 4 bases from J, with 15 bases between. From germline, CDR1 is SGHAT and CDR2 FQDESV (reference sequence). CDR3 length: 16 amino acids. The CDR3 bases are TGTGCCAGCAGCTTATCAGGGACCGATAAATACAATGAGCAGTTCTTC. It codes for CASSLSGTDKYNEQFF.

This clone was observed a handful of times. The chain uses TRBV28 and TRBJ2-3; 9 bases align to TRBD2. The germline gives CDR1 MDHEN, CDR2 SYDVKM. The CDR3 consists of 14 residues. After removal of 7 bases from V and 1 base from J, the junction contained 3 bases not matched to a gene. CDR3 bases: TGTGCCAGCACCCGGACTAGCGGCACAGATACGCAGTATTTT. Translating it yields CASTRTSGTDTQYF.

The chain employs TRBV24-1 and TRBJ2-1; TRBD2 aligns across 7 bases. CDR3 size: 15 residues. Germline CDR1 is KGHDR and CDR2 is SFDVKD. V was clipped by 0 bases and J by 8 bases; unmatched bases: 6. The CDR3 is CATSDLGLESDEQFF. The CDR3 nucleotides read TGTGCCACCAGTGATTTGGGACTAGAGAGCGATGAGCAGTTCTTC.

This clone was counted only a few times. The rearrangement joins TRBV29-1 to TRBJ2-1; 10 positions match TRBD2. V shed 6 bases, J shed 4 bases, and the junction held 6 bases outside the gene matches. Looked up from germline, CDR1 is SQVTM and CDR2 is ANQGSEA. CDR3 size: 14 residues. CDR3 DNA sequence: TGCAGCGTGGCACTAGCGGGAACATACAATGAGCAGTTCTTC. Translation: CSVALAGTYNEQFF.

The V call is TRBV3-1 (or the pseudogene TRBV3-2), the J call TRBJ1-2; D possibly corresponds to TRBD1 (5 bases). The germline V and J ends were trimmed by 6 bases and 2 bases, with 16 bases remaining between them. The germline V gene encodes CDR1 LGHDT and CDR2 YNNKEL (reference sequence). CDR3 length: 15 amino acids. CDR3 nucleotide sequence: TGTGCCAGCAGTTCACCGGGACGAAAAAACTATGGCTACACCTTC. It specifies CASSSPGRKNYGYTF.

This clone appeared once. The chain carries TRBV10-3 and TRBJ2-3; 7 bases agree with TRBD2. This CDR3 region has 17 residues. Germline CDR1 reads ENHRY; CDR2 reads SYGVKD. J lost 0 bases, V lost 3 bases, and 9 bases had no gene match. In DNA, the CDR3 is TGTGCCATCAGTGATCCCCGATGGCGGGGGAGCACAGATACGCAGTATTTT. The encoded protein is CAISDPRWRGSTDTQYF.

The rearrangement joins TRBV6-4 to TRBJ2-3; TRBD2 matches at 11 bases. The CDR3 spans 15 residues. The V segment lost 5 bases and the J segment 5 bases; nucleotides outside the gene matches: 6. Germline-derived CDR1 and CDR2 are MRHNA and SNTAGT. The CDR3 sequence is CASSPTSGSGDTQYF. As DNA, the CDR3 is TGTGCCAGCAGTCCCACTAGCGGGAGCGGAGATACGCAGTATTTT.

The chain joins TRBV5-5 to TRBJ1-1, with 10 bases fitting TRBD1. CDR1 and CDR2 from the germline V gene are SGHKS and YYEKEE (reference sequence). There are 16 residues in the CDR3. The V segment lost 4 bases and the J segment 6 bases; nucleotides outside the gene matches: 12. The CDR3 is CASSPMPGQGSAEAFF. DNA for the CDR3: TGTGCCAGCAGCCCGATGCCGGGACAGGGGAGTGCTGAAGCTTTCTTT.

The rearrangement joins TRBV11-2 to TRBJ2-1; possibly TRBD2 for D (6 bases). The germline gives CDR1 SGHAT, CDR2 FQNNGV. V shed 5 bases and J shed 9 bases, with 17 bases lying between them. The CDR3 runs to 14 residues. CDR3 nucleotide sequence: TGTGCCAGCAGCCTCAGACGGGAGCAACTTGAGCAGTTCTTC. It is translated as CASSLRREQLEQFF.

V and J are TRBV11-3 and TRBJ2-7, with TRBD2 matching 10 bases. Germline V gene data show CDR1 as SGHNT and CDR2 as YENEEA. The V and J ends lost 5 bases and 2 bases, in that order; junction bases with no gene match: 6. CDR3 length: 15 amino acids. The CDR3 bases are TGTGCCAGCAGCCAAACTAGCGGGGCCCCCTACGAGCAGTACTTC. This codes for CASSQTSGAPYEQYF. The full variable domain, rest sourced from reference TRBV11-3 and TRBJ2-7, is EAGVVQSPRYKIIEKKQPVAFWCNPISGHNTLYWYLQNLGQGPELLIRYENEEAVDDSQLPKDRFSAERLKGVDSTLKIQPAELGDSAVYLCASSQTSGAPYEQYFGPGTRLTVT.

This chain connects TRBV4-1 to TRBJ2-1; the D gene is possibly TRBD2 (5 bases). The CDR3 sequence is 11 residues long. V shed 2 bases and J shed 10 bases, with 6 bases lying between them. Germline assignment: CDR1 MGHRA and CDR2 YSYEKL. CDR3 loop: CASSQTREQFF. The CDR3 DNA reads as TGCGCCAGCAGCCAAACTAGAGAGCAGTTCTTC.

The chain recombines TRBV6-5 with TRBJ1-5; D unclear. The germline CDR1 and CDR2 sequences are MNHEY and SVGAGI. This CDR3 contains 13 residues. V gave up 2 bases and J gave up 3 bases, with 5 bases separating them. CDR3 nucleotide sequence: TGTGCCAGCAGTTACCAAGTCAATCAGCCCCAGCATTTT. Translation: CASSYQVNQPQHF.

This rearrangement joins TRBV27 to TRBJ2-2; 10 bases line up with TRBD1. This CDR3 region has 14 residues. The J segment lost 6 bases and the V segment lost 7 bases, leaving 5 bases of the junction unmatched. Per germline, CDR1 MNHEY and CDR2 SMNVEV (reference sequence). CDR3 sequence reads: CASKLDRGSGELFF. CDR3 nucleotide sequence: TGTGCCAGCAAACTGGACAGGGGGTCCGGGGAGCTGTTTTTT.

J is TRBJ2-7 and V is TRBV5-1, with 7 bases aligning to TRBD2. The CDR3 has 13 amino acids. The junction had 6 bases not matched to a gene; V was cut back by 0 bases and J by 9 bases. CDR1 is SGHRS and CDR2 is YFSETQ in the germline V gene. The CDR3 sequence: CASSLDLAARQYF. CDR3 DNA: TGCGCCAGCAGCTTGGATCTAGCGGCGCGGCAGTACTTC.

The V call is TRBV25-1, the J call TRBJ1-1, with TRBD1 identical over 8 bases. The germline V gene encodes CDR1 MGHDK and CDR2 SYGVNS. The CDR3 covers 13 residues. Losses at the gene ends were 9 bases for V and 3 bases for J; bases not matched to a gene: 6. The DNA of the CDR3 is TGTGCCAGTTCGCAGGGGGCCCACACTGAAGCTTTCTTT. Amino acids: CASSQGAHTEAFF.

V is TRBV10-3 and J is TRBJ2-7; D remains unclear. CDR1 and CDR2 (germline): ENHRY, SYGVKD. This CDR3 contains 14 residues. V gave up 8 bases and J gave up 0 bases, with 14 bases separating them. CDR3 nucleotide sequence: TGTGCCATCGGGATTAACAGTATCTCCTACGAGCAGTACTTC. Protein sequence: CAIGINSISYEQYF.

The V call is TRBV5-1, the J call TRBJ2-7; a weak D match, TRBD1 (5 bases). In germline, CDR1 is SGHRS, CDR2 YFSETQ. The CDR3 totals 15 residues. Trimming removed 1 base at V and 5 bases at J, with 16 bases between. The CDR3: CASSLSRSGFDEQYF. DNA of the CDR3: TGCGCCAGCAGCTTGTCTAGGTCAGGGTTCGACGAGCAGTACTTC.

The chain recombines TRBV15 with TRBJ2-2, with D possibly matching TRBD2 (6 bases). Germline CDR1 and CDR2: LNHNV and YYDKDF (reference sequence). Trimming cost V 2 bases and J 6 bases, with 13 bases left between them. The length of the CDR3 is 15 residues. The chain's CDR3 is CATSRSGLSAGELFF. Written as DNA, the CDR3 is TGTGCCACCAGCAGATCGGGACTTAGCGCCGGGGAGCTGTTTTTT.

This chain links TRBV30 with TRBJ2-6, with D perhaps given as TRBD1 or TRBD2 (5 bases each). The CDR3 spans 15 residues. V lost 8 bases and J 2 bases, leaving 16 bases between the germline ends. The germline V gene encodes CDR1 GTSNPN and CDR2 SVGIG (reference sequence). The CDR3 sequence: CAGIHQGAGANVLTF. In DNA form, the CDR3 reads TGTGCCGGGATCCATCAGGGAGCTGGGGCCAACGTCCTGACTTTC.

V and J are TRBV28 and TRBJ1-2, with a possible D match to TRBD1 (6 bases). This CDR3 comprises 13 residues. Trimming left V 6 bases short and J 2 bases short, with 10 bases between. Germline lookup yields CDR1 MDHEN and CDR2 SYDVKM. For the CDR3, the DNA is TGTGCCAGCAGCCAGGACAGCAACTATGGCTACACCTTC. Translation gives CASSQDSNYGYTF.

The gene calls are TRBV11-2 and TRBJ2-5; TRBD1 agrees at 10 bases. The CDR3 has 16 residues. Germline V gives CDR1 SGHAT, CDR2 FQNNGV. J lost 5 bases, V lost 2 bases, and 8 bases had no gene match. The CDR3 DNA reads TGTGCCAGCAGCTTAACTCCGGGACAGGGGCGGGAGACCCAGTACTTC. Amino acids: CASSLTPGQGRETQYF.

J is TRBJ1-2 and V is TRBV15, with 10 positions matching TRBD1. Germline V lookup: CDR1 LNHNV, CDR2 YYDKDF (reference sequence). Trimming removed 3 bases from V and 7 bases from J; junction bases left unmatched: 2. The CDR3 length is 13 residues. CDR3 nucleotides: TGTGCCACCAGCAGGACAGGGGGCGGTGGCTACACCTTC. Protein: CATSRTGGGGYTF.

The CDR3 DNA is TGCGCCAGCAGCAAAGGGACTAGTAACAATGAGCAGTTCTTC. It translates to CASSKGTSNNEQFF. The V gene is TRBV5-1, the J gene TRBJ2-1; 8 nucleotides line up with TRBD2. This CDR3 spans 14 amino acids. The V and J ends lost 4 bases and 5 bases, in that order; junction bases with no gene match: 5. Germline V lookup: CDR1 SGHRS, CDR2 YFSETQ.

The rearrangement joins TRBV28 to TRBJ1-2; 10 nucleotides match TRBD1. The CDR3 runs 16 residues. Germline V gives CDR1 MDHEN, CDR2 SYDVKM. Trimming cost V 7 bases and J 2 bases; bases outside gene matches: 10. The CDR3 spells CASTIFRDRGNYGYTF. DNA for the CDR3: TGTGCCAGCACTATATTCCGGGACAGGGGAAACTATGGCTACACCTTC.

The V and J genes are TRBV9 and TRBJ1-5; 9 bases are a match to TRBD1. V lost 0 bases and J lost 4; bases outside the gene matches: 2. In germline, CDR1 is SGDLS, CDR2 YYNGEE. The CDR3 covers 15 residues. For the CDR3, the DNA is TGTGCCAGCAGCGTAGGTGGGACAGGGAATCAGCCCCAGCATTTT. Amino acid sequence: CASSVGGTGNQPQHF.

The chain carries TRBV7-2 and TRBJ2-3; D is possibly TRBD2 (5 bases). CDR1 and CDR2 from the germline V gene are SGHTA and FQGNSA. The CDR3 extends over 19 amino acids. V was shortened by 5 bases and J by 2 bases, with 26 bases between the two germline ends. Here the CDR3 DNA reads TGTGCCAGCAGCGCCCCAAGTCAATTCGAGCGGCTCCCCACAGATACGCAGTATTTT. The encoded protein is CASSAPSQFERLPTDTQYF.

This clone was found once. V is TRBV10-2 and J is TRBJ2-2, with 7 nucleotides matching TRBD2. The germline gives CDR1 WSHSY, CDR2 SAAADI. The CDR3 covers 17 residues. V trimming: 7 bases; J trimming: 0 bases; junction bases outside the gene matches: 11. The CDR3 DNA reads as TGCGCCAGCACGGCCTCGGGGAGGGCCGCGAACACCGGGGAGCTGTTTTTT. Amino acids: CASTASGRAANTGELFF.